This record concerns one T cell receptor (beta chain) sequence. The antigen is undetermined. CDR3 length: 14 amino acids. From germline, CDR1 is SGHVS and CDR2 FQNEAQ. With 0 bases removed from V and 8 bases from J, the gap between germline ends came to 13 bases. A single record per CDR3 protein comes from TCRdb applying MiXCR to the reads. The table lists more than 250,000 distinct CDR3 sequences, roughly an eighth of them singletons. This sample stems from a study of T cell repertoires in cytomegalovirus infection. Study observations and caveats: Summed frequency of shared TCR beta families picked out CMV carriers who also had the relevant HLA. CMV-specific TCR beta clonotypes restricted by HLA-C dominated the ex vivo response.

The sequenced sample was PBMCs. The source is a human donor in good health (CMV status not recorded). Some clones in this sample may be carry-over from other donors' samples. This chain links TRBV7-8 with TRBJ1-1, with D hard to call. In DNA, the CDR3 is TGTGCCAGCAGCTTAGCCCAACCAGGTGGGGAAGCTTTCTTT. Translated: CASSLAQPGGEAFF. Full variable domain (rest looked up from reference TRBV7-8 and TRBJ1-1): GAGVSQSPRYKVAKRGQDVALRCDPISGHVSLFWYQQALGQGPEFLTYFQNEAQLDKSGLPSDRFFAERPEGSVSTLKIQRTQQEDSAVYLCASSLAQPGGEAFFGQGTRLTVV.